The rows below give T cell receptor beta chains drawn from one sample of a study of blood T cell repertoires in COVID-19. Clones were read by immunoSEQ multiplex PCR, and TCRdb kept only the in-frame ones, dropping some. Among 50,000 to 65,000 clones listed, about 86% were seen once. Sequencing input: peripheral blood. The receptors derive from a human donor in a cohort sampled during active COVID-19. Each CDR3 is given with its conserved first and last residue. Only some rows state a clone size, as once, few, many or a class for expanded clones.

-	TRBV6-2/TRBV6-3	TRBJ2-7	CASSYFQSGIIAYEQYF
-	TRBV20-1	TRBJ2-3	CSASLGLRTDTQYF
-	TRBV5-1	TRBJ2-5	CASSLGLGQGRETQYF
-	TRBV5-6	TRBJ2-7	CASSLRGGREQYF
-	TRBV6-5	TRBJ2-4	CASSGLASAKNIQYF
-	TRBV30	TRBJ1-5	CAWSKGTVSQPQHF
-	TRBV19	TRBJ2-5	CASSMSGRETQYF
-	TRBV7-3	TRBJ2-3	CASSFDRADTQYF
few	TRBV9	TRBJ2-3	CASSSQRAGTDTQYF
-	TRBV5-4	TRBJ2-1	CASSLGGLEGNNEQFF
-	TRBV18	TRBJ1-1	CASSPGTGGTFGAKAFF
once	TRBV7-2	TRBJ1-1	CASRWGGTGTEAFF
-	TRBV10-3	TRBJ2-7	CAILRTGYEQYF
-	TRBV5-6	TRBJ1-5	CASSLLSDRDQPQHF
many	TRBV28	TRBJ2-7	CASLLTGDSYEQYF
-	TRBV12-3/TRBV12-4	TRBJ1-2	CASSRDSYYGYTF
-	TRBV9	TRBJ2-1	CASSVTGTSGGAYNEQFF
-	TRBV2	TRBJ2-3	CASSPRETGITDTQYF
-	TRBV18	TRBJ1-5	CASSPRQDSNQPQHF
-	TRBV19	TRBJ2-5	CASSMERIGETQYF
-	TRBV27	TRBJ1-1	CASSFQMNTEAFF
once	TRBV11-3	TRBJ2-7	CASSPGGAGGASYEQYF
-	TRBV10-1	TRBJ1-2	CASSESGFLGYTF
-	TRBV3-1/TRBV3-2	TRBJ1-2	CASSQYRESGYTF
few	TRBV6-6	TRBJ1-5	CASSYGGSNQPQHF
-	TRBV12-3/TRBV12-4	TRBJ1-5	CASSLGGGQAQHF
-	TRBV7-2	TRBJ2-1	CASSRDSGSNEQFF
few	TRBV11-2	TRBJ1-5	CASSLGGTERPQHF
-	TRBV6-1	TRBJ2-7	CASSEAGGYGQYF
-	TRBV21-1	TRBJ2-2	CASSTLDRVGPGELFF
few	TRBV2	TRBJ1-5	CASSKMGGQPQHF
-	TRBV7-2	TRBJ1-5	CASSLGQGDQPQHF
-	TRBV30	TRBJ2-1	CACTGASYNEQFF
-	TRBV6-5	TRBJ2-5	CASSYTYQGGQETQYF
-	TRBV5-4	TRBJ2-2	CASRKLMNTGELFF
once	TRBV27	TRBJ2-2	CASSKRQGEKTGELFF
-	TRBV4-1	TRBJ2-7	CASSQKELGYEQYF
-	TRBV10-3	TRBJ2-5	CAISPDQETQYF
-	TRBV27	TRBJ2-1	CATDPGLAWNEQFF
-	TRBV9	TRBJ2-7	CASSSGLASEQYF
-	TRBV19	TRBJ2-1	CASSIPPHSGGREQFF
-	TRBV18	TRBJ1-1	CASSVTGDNTEAFF
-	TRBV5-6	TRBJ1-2	CASSLWAGNSPAGYTF
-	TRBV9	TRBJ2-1	CASSGTSGSYEQFF
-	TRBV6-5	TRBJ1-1	CASSPNRGYTEAFF
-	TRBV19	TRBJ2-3	CASSISSGGEDTQYF
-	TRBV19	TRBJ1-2	CASLPWTGGNGYTF
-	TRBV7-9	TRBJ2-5	CASSLVAGQRETQYF
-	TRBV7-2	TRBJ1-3	CASSLRKGNTIYF
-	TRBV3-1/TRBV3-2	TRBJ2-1	CASSQDYQRESNEQFF
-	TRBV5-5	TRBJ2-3	CASSFGVGAIDTQYF
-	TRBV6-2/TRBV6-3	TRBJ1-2	CASSRTVNYGYTF
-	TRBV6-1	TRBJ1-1	CASSEERSRAFF
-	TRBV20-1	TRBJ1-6	CSASPPGTGNSPLHF
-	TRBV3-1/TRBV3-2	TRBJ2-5	CASSPPGLAGKETQYF
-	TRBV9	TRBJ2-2	CASSPNPTVSRVGGELFF